These 26 T cell receptor beta chains were sequenced from one sample in a study of blood T cell repertoires in COVID-19. Produced via immunoSEQ multiplex PCR; TCRdb's table is partial and in-frame only. This table holds 60,000 to 85,000 clones, 85% found once. The sample taken for sequencing was peripheral blood. The receptor source for this set is a man between 60 and 75 years old with COVID-19, enrolled during active disease.

This chain connects TRBV3-1 (or the pseudogene TRBV3-2) to TRBJ2-7, with TRBD2 as a possible D gene (7 bases). CDR1 is LGHDT and CDR2 is YNNKEL in the germline V gene (reference sequence). V lost 1 base and J lost 10, with 14 bases in between. This CDR3 is built from 13 residues. CDR3 bases: TGTGCCAGCAGCCAAGGCAGAGGGGGGGCCCAGTACTTC. Translation gives CASSQGRGGAQYF.

The rearrangement links TRBV18 to TRBJ2-3; D gene uncertain. The germline CDR1 and CDR2 sequences are KGHSH and LQKENI. Trimming pared 5 bases from V and 3 bases from J, leaving 12 bases between. The CDR3 has 14 amino acids. CDR3 region: CASSAERGTDTQYF. In DNA, the CDR3 is TGTGCCAGCTCAGCAGAACGCGGAACAGATACGCAGTATTTT.

This clone was observed a single time. The chain employs TRBV5-1 and TRBJ2-1; no clear D. V was shortened by 1 base and J by 0 bases, with 11 bases between the two germline ends. From germline, CDR1 is SGHRS and CDR2 YFSETQ. The CDR3 loop spans 16 amino acids. DNA for the CDR3: TGCGCCAGCAGCTTGCCAATTCTAAGCTCCTACAATGAGCAGTTCTTC. This sequence encodes CASSLPILSSYNEQFF.

This chain uses TRBV19 with TRBJ2-5; 8 bases fit TRBD1. Trimming took 2 bases from V and 4 from J; bases not matched to a gene: 0. The CDR3 covers 13 residues. In germline, CDR1 is LNHDA, CDR2 SQIVND (reference sequence). The CDR3 is CASSIQGAETQYF. CDR3 DNA sequence: TGTGCCAGTAGTATACAGGGGGCAGAGACCCAGTACTTC.

Details on this clone: One junction end does not reproduce the germline sequence, and a read error may be involved. The chain couples TRBV4-2 to TRBJ1-1, with 10 nucleotides matching TRBD1. The germline CDR1 and CDR2 sequences are LGHNA and YNFKEQ. This CDR3 region has 14 residues. CDR3 nucleotide sequence: TGTGCCAGCAGCCGGGGACAGGGGAACCCTGAAGCTTTCTTT. Translating it yields CASSRGQGNPEAFF.

The CDR3 nucleotides read TGTGCCATCAGGTCGATAGCGGGAGACACCGGGGAGCTGTTTTTT. As protein: CAIRSIAGDTGELFF. J is TRBJ2-2 and V is TRBV10-3; the match to TRBD2 covers 9 bases. Per germline, CDR1 ENHRY and CDR2 SYGVKD. The CDR3 loop spans 15 amino acids. V lost 6 bases to trimming and J lost 3 bases; unmatched junction nucleotides: 5.

The rearrangement joins TRBV13 to TRBJ2-1, with D tentatively TRBD2 (6 bases). The germline V gene encodes CDR1 PRHDT and CDR2 FYEKMQ (reference sequence). This CDR3 spans 13 amino acids. V lost 5 bases, J lost 9 bases, and 14 bases lay in between. The CDR3 DNA follows: TGTGCCAGCAGCGGGCGGGGTAACGGTGAGCAGTTCTTC. Amino acid sequence: CASSGRGNGEQFF.

In its sample, this clone was seen a few times. The V call is TRBV6-1, the J call TRBJ2-5; 9 nucleotides match TRBD1. The V gene end was trimmed by 2 bases and the J gene end by 5 bases; junction bases not matched to a gene: 3. Germline V CDR1 and CDR2: MNHNS, SASEGT. This CDR3 comprises 14 residues. The CDR3: CASSETGGRETQYF. The CDR3 DNA sequence: TGTGCCAGCAGTGAAACAGGGGGCAGGGAGACCCAGTACTTC.

In this sample, this clone turned up once. The chain carries TRBV5-6 and TRBJ2-7; possibly TRBD1 for D (6 bases). The germline CDR1 and CDR2 sequences are SGHDT and YYEEEE. V lost 2 bases and J 5 bases, leaving 11 bases between the germline ends. CDR3 length: 13 amino acids. Written as DNA, the CDR3 is TGTGCCAGCAGCTTAGTACAGGGCCACGAGCAGTACTTC. Translation: CASSLVQGHEQYF. The full variable domain, completed using reference TRBV5-6 and TRBJ2-7, is DAGVTQSPTHLIKTRGQQVTLRCSPKSGHDTVSWYQQALGQGPQFIFQYYEEEERQRGNFPDRFSGHQFPNYSSELNVNALLLGDSALYLCASSLVQGHEQYFGPGTRLTVT.

In its sample, this clone was seen once. V usage is TRBV5-1 and J usage is TRBJ1-4; D not resolved. This CDR3 has 15 amino acids. Germline V gives CDR1 SGHRS, CDR2 YFSETQ. Deletions cut 0 bases from V and 8 bases from J, with 14 bases between. The CDR3 region has the DNA TGCGCCAGCAGCTTGGCCGGAGGGATAGGGGAAAAACTGTTTTTT. Residues: CASSLAGGIGEKLFF.

V gene TRBV9 combines with J gene TRBJ2-1, with a possible D match to TRBD1 (6 bases). Germline V gives CDR1 SGDLS, CDR2 YYNGEE. V lost 3 bases, J lost 5 bases, and 27 bases lay in between. This CDR3 is built from 19 residues. CDR3: CASSAWTVRKAQTNNEQFF. The CDR3 nucleotides are TGTGCCAGCAGCGCTTGGACAGTGAGGAAAGCGCAAACAAACAATGAGCAGTTCTTC.

V is TRBV4-2 and J is TRBJ2-3; possible D gene TRBD2, 6 bases. The length of the CDR3 is 16 residues. V gave up 4 bases and J gave up 3 bases, with 17 bases separating them. Germline lookup yields CDR1 LGHNA and CDR2 YNFKEQ. The CDR3 DNA is TGTGCCAGCAGCCTGACCACGGGAGACGGTACAGATACGCAGTATTTT. This gives the protein CASSLTTGDGTDTQYF.

The V gene is TRBV2, the J gene TRBJ2-7; D may be TRBD2 (6 bases). Trimming left V 6 bases short and J 2 bases short, with 14 bases between. This CDR3 is 14 amino acids long. The germline V gene has CDR1 SNHLY and CDR2 FYNNEI. The CDR3 nucleotides are TGTGCCAGCAGGGAGGGTTGGCTCACCTACGAGCAGTACTTC. The encoded protein is CASREGWLTYEQYF.

The J gene is TRBJ1-1, the V gene TRBV10-3, with 7 bases identical to TRBD1. Germline V gene data show CDR1 as ENHRY and CDR2 as SYGVKD. CDR3 length: 12 amino acids. J lost 5 bases, V lost 6 bases, and 3 bases had no gene match. The CDR3 nucleotides are TGTGCCATCAGGGCGACAGGGACTGAAGCTTTCTTT. The encoded protein is CAIRATGTEAFF.

This sequence joins TRBV29-1 and TRBJ2-3; 8 bases match TRBD2. Germline CDR1 SQVTM, CDR2 ANQGSEA. V gave up 0 bases and J gave up 3 bases; unmatched junction bases: 5. The CDR3 contains 15 residues. The CDR3 spells CSVEELAGGTDTQYF. In DNA, the CDR3 is TGCAGCGTTGAAGAATTGGCGGGAGGTACAGATACGCAGTATTTT.

V usage is TRBV7-9 and J usage is TRBJ2-2; TRBD2 agrees at 11 bases. The CDR3 length is 17 residues. With V trimmed by 2 bases and J by 5 bases, 7 bases remained unmatched. Per germline, CDR1 SEHNR and CDR2 FQNEAQ (reference sequence). The CDR3 protein is CASSLKGTSGSTGELFF. Written as DNA, the CDR3 is TGTGCCAGCAGCTTAAAGGGAACTAGCGGGAGTACCGGGGAGCTGTTTTTT.

The V gene is TRBV13, the J gene TRBJ2-3; D is uncertain. Trimming took off 5 bases at V and 3 bases at J, with 15 bases between the two ends. The CDR3 has 15 residues. Germline assignment: CDR1 PRHDT and CDR2 FYEKMQ (reference sequence). CDR3: CASSGIGALTDTQYF. The CDR3 DNA is TGTGCCAGCAGCGGAATCGGAGCCCTAACAGATACGCAGTATTTT.

CDR3 region: CASRYTTGKAEAFF. CDR3 coding DNA: TGTGCCAGCCGATATACCACAGGGAAGGCTGAAGCTTTCTTT. The V and J genes are TRBV6-5 and TRBJ1-1; D may be TRBD1 (6 bases). V lost 8 bases and J 6 bases, leaving 19 bases between the germline ends. The germline CDR1 and CDR2 sequences are MNHEY and SVGAGI. This CDR3 spans 14 amino acids.

This clone was recorded a few times. The chain has TRBV7-3 and TRBJ1-1; 8 bases map to TRBD1. The CDR3 has 15 residues. The trim removed 7 bases at V and 2 bases at J, leaving 9 bases unmatched. The germline V gene has CDR1 SGHTA and CDR2 FQGTGA. The CDR3 spells CASTPTGGFNTEAFF. The CDR3 DNA sequence: TGTGCCAGCACCCCAACAGGGGGTTTTAACACTGAAGCTTTCTTT.

This clone was seen a handful of times. V is TRBV5-1 and J is TRBJ2-7; the match to TRBD1 covers 7 bases. CDR3 size: 14 residues. The germline CDR1 and CDR2 sequences are SGHRS and YFSETQ. V lost 4 bases and J lost 5; bases outside the gene matches: 9. The CDR3 DNA reads TGCGCCAGCAGCCCCGAGGGACAGACCAACGAGCAGTACTTC. Encoded protein: CASSPEGQTNEQYF.

The chain combines TRBV13 with TRBJ1-6; TRBD1 matches at 7 bases. Trimming removed 6 bases from V and 7 bases from J; junction bases left unmatched: 9. The CDR3 consists of 15 residues. Germline CDR1 PRHDT, CDR2 FYEKMQ (reference sequence). The CDR3 protein is CASRSRDRGNSPLHF. DNA of the CDR3: TGTGCCAGCAGGTCCCGGGACAGAGGAAATTCACCCCTCCACTTT.

The chain links TRBV10-3 to TRBJ2-2; D might be TRBD1 (6 bases). V was pared by 2 bases and J by 6 bases, with 16 bases between. This CDR3 comprises 16 residues. Germline V gene data show CDR1 as ENHRY and CDR2 as SYGVKD. Here the CDR3 reads CAISETRGGFAGELFF. The CDR3 nucleotides read TGTGCCATCAGTGAGACCCGAGGGGGATTCGCCGGGGAGCTGTTTTTT.

The sample holds a few counts of this clone. The chain employs TRBV7-9 and TRBJ1-4, with 8 bases fitting TRBD1. With V trimmed by 4 bases and J by 10 bases, 8 bases remained unmatched. The CDR3 contains 14 residues. From germline, CDR1 is SEHNR and CDR2 FQNEAQ (reference sequence). CDR3 protein: CASSYGTGLAKLFF. For the CDR3, the DNA is TGTGCCAGCAGCTATGGGACAGGTCTCGCAAAACTGTTTTTT. Looking up the rest from reference TRBV7-9 and TRBJ1-4 gives the full variable domain: DTGVSQNPRHKITKRGQNVTFRCDPISEHNRLYWYRQTLGQGPEFLTYFQNEAQLEKSRLLSDRFSAERPKGSFSTLEIQRTEQGDSAMYLCASSYGTGLAKLFFGSGTQLSVL.

Of note for this clone: The same CDR3 also results from other DNA sequences found in this sample. V usage is TRBV5-4 and J usage is TRBJ1-3; no clear D. V was pared by 2 bases and J by 0 bases, with 6 bases between. This CDR3 spans 14 amino acids. The germline V gene encodes CDR1 SGHNT and CDR2 YYREEE (reference sequence). The CDR3: CASSLSGSGNTIYF. DNA for the CDR3: TGTGCCAGCAGCTTATCCGGCTCTGGAAACACCATATATTTT.

The V call is TRBV9, the J call TRBJ2-1, with 9 positions matching TRBD1. Germline CDR1 reads SGDLS; CDR2 reads YYNGEE. The CDR3 is made up of 16 amino acids. V shed 0 bases, J shed 5 bases, and the junction held 6 bases outside the gene matches. In DNA form, the CDR3 reads TGTGCCAGCAGCGTAGGGGGGACAGGGATTAACAATGAGCAGTTCTTC. Translating gives CASSVGGTGINNEQFF.

The chain uses TRBV7-3 and TRBJ1-3, with D perhaps matching TRBD1 (6 bases). Deletions cut 5 bases from V and 0 bases from J, with 14 bases between. Germline V gene sequence: CDR1 SGHTA, CDR2 FQGTGA. The CDR3 covers 16 residues. The CDR3 sequence is CASSRAGANSGNTIYF. In nucleotides, the CDR3 is TGTGCCAGCAGCAGAGCGGGGGCCAACTCTGGAAACACCATATATTTT. Supplemented by reference TRBV7-3 and TRBJ1-3, the full variable domain reads GAGVSQTPSNKVTEKGKYVELRCDPISGHTALYWYRQSLGQGPEFLIYFQGTGAADDSGLPNDRFFAVRPEGSVSTLKIQRTERGDSAVYLCASSRAGANSGNTIYFGEGSWLTVV.